The T cell receptor (beta chain) described here comes from a study of T cell changes during pregnancy in multiple sclerosis. Per the germline V gene, CDR1 is GTSNPN and CDR2 is SVGIG (reference sequence). The CDR3 length is 14 residues. V dropped 5 bases and J dropped 0 bases, with 11 bases sitting between them. Data came from immunoSEQ multiplex PCR; TCRdb stores just in-frame clones and leaves some out. The sample lists some 76,000 clones; 85% to 95% were seen once. The V call is TRBV30, the J call TRBJ1-3; unclear D gene. The receptor was isolated from a female donor with multiple sclerosis, enrolled in a pregnancy study. Here the sequenced sample was CD4+ T cells from peripheral blood mononuclear cells, taken after pregnancy. CDR3 DNA sequence: TGTGCCTGGGCCACACGTCGCTCTGGAAACACCATATATTTT. Amino acid sequence: CAWATRRSGNTIYF.